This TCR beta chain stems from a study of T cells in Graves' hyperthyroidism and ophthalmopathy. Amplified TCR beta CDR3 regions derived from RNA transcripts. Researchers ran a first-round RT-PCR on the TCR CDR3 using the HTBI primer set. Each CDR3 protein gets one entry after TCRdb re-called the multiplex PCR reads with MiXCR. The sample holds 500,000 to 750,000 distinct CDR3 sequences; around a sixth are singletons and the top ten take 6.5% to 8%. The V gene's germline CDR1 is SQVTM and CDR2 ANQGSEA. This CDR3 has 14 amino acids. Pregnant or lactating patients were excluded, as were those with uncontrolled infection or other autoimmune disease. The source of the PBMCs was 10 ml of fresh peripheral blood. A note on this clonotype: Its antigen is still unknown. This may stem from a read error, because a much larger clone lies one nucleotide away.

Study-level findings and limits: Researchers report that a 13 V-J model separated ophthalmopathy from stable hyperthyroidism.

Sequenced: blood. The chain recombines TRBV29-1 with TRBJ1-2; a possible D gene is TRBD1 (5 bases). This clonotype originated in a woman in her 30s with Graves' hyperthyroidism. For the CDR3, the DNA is TGCAGCGTTAACCAGGGCAGCAACATCTATAGCTACACCTTC. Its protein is CSVNQGSNIYSYTF.